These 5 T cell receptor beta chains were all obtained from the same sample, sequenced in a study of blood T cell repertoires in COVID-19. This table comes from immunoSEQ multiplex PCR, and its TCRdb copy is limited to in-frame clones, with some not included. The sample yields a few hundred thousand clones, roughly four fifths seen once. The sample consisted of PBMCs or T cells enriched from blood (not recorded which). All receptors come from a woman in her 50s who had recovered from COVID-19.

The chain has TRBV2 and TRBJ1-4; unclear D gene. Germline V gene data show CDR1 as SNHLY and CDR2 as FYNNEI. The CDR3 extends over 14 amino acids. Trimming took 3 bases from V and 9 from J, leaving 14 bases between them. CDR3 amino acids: CASSETISAKKLFF. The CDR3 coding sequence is TGTGCCAGCAGTGAGACAATATCCGCAAAAAAACTGTTTTTT.

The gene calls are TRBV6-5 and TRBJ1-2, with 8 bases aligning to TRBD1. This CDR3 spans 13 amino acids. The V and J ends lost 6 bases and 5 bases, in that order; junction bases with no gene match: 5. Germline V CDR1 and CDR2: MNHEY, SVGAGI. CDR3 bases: TGTGCCAGCAGCAATGGACAGGGATATGGCTACACCTTC. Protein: CASSNGQGYGYTF.

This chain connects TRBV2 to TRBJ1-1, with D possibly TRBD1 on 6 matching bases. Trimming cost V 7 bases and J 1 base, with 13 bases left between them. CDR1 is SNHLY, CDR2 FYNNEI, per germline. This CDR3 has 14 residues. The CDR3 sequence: CASTRGQTNTEAFF. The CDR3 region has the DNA TGTGCCAGCACGAGGGGACAAACGAACACTGAAGCTTTCTTT.

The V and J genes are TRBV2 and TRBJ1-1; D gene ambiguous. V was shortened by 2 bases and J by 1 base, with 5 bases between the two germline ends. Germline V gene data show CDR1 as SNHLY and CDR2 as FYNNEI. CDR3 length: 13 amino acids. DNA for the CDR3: TGTGCCAGCAGTGAAACCAGGAACACTGAAGCTTTCTTT. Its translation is CASSETRNTEAFF.

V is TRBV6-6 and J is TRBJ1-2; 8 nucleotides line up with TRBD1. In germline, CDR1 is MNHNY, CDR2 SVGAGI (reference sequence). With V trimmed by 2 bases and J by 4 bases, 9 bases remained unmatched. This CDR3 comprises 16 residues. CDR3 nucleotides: TGTGCCAGCAGTTACCCGGGACAGGTACCAGTCTATGGCTACACCTTC. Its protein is CASSYPGQVPVYGYTF.